This T cell receptor (beta chain) originates from a study of OX40 agonist ivuxolimab in advanced cancers. Background on the study: Hepatocellular carcinoma, melanoma, renal cell or head and neck cancer occurred in dose-escalation patients.

Baseline, cycle 4 day 1, and cycle 7 day 1 were the blood sampling points. CDR3 length: 13 residues. The V and J ends lost 2 bases and 3 bases respectively, with 8 bases between them. Germline V lookup: CDR1 SGHRS, CDR2 YFSETQ. Details on this clone: Its antigen is as yet unknown.

Study outcomes and limitations: Compared with CD4+, CD8+ T cells on average had more expanded clones. Clones of CD4+ and CD8+ blood T cells grew by week 6 at doses of 0.1 to 3.0 mg/kg.

Sequencing was performed with immunoSEQ multiplex PCR; in TCRdb, only in-frame clones are kept and a portion is missing. The table has tens of thousands of clones, 81% seen once. The starting material was CD4+ or CD8+ T cells sorted from blood, obtained in a trial of the OX40 agonist ivuxolimab. This receptor was identified in an adult with an advanced solid tumor such as melanoma, head and neck, liver or kidney cancer. This chain connects TRBV5-1 to TRBJ1-2; maybe TRBD1 (6 bases). For the CDR3, the DNA is TGCGCCAGCAGCTTACAGGGAGACTATGGCTACACCTTC. Amino acids: CASSLQGDYGYTF.